This section outlines one TCR beta chain sequence together with its context. This specimen comes from a study of blood T cell repertoires in COVID-19. Whole-study context: Acute and convalescent COVID-19 specimens originated in the United States, Italy and Spain.

V lost 1 base to trimming and J lost 8 bases; unmatched junction nucleotides: 4. This CDR3 contains 13 residues. Germline CDR1 and CDR2: MGHRA and YSYEKL. Original handling: Researchers report that nucleated cell counts were estimated from reference gene primer amplification. Repertoires were generated with immunoSEQ multiplex PCR, while TCRdb's copy carries only in-frame clones and drops some. V and J calls plus clone size are reproduced from that table; the DNA served to infer D and trimming. The sample carries roughly 250,000 clones, about 89% recorded once. The chain links TRBV4-1 to TRBJ1-2; 7 bases align to TRBD1. The sequence was obtained from a man between 25 and 39 years old with acute or convalescent COVID-19. The sample was peripheral blood. Here the CDR3 reads CASSQGGQAGYTF. The DNA of the CDR3 is TGCGCCAGCAGCCAAGGCGGACAGGCCGGCTACACCTTC.